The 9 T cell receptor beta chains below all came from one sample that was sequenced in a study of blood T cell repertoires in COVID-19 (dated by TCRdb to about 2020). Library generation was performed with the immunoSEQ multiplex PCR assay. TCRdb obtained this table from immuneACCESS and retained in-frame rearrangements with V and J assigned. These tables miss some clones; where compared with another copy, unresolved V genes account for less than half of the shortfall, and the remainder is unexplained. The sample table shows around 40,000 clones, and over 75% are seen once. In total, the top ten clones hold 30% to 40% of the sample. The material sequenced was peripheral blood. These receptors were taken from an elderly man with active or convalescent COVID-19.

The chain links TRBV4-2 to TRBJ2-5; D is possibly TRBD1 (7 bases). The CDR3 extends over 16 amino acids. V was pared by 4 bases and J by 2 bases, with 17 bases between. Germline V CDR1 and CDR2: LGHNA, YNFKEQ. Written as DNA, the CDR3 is TGTGCCAGCAGCCCAGAAAGACAGGGAGGACAAGAGACCCAGTACTTC. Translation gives CASSPERQGGQETQYF.

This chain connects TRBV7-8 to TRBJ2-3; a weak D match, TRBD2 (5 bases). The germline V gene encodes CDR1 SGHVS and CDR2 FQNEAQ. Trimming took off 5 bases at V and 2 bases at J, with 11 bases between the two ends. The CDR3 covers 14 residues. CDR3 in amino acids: CASSIGLTTDTQYF. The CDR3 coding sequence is TGTGCCAGCAGCATTGGACTTACCACAGATACGCAGTATTTT.

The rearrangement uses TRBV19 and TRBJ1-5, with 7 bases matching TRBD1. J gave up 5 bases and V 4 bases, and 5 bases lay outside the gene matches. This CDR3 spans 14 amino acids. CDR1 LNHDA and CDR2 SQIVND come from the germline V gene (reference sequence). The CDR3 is CASSNLGTDQPQHF. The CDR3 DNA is TGTGCCAGTAGTAACCTCGGGACAGATCAGCCCCAGCATTTT.

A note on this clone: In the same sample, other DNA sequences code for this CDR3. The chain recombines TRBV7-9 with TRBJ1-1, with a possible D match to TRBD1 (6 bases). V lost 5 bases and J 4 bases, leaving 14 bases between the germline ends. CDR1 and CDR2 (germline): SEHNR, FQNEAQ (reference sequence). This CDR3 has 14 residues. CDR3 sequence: CASSPRGGGTEAFF. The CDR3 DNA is TGTGCCAGCAGCCCTAGGGGGGGCGGCACTGAAGCTTTCTTT. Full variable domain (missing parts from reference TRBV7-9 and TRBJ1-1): DTGVSQNPRHKITKRGQNVTFRCDPISEHNRLYWYRQTLGQGPEFLTYFQNEAQLEKSRLLSDRFSAERPKGSFSTLEIQRTEQGDSAMYLCASSPRGGGTEAFFGQGTRLTVV.

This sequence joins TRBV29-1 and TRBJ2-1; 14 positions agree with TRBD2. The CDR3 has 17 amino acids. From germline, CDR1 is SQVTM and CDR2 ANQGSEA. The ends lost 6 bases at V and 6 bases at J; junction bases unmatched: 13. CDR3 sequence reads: CSVRLLGLAGVANEQFF. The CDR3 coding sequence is TGCAGCGTGCGACTCTTGGGACTAGCGGGAGTGGCCAATGAGCAGTTCTTC.

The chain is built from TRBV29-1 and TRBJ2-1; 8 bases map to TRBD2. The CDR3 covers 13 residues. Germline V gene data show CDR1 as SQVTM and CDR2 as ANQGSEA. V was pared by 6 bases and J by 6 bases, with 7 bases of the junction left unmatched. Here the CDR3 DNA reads TGCAGCGTGACCCCGGGACTAGTCAATGAGCAGTTCTTC. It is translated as CSVTPGLVNEQFF.

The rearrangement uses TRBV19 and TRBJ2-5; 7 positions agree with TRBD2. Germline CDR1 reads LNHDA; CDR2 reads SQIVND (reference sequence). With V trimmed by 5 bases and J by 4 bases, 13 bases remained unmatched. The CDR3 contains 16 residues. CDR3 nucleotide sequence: TGTGCCAGTAGTCTATGGCTCGAGGGAGGGGTAGAGACCCAGTACTTC. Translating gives CASSLWLEGGVETQYF.

The CDR3 is CASKIANYGYTF. The CDR3 DNA is TGTGCCAGTAAAATAGCTAACTATGGCTACACCTTC. V and J are TRBV19 and TRBJ1-2; D is unresolved. Trimming took off 7 bases at V and 0 bases at J, with 6 bases between the two ends. The CDR3 extends over 12 amino acids. CDR1 and CDR2 (germline): LNHDA, SQIVND (reference sequence).

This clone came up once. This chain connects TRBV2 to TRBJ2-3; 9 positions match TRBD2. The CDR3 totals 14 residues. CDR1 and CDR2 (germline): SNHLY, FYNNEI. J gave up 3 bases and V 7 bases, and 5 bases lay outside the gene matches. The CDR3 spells CASTGGGATDTQYF. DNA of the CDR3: TGTGCCAGCACTGGCGGGGGGGCAACAGATACGCAGTATTTT.